What follows are 22 T cell receptor beta chains derived from one specimen sequenced in a study of CD8+CD57+ T cells in acquired aplastic anemia. Genomic DNA templated the TCR beta VDJ and CDR3 profiling. TCRdb used MiXCR to reprocess the reads, holding one entry per CDR3 protein. The repertoire holds approximately 130,000 distinct CDR3 sequences, with 58% as singletons. Patients included in sequencing had previously demonstrated CD8+CD57+ cell expansion by flow cytometry. Sequences were obtained from sorted CD4+, CD8+, or CD8+CD57+ T cells (not recorded which) from PBMCs. The source of these receptors is a human donor with aplastic anemia.

Only a few counts were recorded for this clonotype. The chain carries TRBV10-3 and TRBJ2-5; 8 nucleotides match TRBD1. V shed 4 bases and J 0 bases; nucleotides not matched to a gene: 7. This CDR3 is 16 amino acids long. CDR1 and CDR2 from the germline V gene are ENHRY and SYGVKD. The CDR3 coding sequence is TGTGCCATCAGTGCCACAGGGGGAGAGTACCAAGAGACCCAGTACTTC. Its translation is CAISATGGEYQETQYF.

This clonotype occurred many times. The chain is built from TRBV6-1 and TRBJ2-7; D not resolved. Germline assignment: CDR1 MNHNS and CDR2 SASEGT. The CDR3 is 14 amino acids. V was trimmed by 5 bases and J by 4 bases, leaving 15 bases between them. The CDR3 DNA is TGTGCCAGCAGTATCACCTCTAGTGCTTACGAGCAGTACTTC. Its translation is CASSITSSAYEQYF.

This clonotype was observed at least ten times. The gene calls are TRBV20-1 and TRBJ2-5, with 7 bases identical to TRBD1. The CDR3 contains 14 residues. J gave up 5 bases and V 6 bases, and 12 bases lay outside the gene matches. Germline CDR1 and CDR2: DFQATT and SNEGSKA (reference sequence). The CDR3 DNA sequence: TGCAGTGCAACCGACAGGGATCCCCCCGAGACCCAGTACTTC. Encoded protein: CSATDRDPPETQYF.

The genes are TRBV2 and TRBJ1-5; 9 nucleotides line up with TRBD1. V gave up 4 bases and J gave up 5 bases; unmatched junction bases: 3. Germline V gives CDR1 SNHLY, CDR2 FYNNEI. This CDR3 has 14 residues. As DNA, the CDR3 is TGTGCCAGCAGTGGGACAGGGGCCCATCAGCCCCAGCATTTT. Translating it yields CASSGTGAHQPQHF.

This clonotype was seen at least ten times. The V call is TRBV7-9, the J call TRBJ2-7; 7 nucleotides match TRBD2. The germline gives CDR1 SEHNR, CDR2 FQNEAQ (reference sequence). CDR3 length: 16 residues. The J segment lost 3 bases and the V segment lost 1 base, leaving 9 bases of the junction unmatched. For the CDR3, the DNA is TGTGCCAGCAGCTTAGAATTATCCAGGGAGGGCTACGAGCAGTACTTC. Encoded protein: CASSLELSREGYEQYF.

With regard to this clonotype: A much larger clone lies a single base off, so this may be a read error. The rearrangement links TRBV4-1 to TRBJ2-1; D call uncertain. The CDR3 is 16 residues long. Germline V CDR1 and CDR2: MGHRA, YSYEKL. The CDR3 reads CASSQAGGVSYNEQSF. The CDR3 coding sequence is TGCGCCAGCAGCCAAGCAGGCGGAGTCTCCTACAATGAGCAGTCCTTC.

CDR3 sequence (DNA): TGTGCCAGCAGTGAATTGGCAGGCCTCAATGAGCAGTTCTTC. Its translation: CASSELAGLNEQFF. This chain connects TRBV2 to TRBJ2-1; D gene uncertain. The V and J ends lost 2 bases and 6 bases respectively, with 11 bases between them. This CDR3 is built from 14 residues. CDR1 SNHLY and CDR2 FYNNEI come from the germline V gene.

A few counts support this clonotype. The chain couples TRBV9 to TRBJ2-1; maybe TRBD2 (5 bases). This CDR3 contains 16 residues. V gave up 4 bases and J gave up 4 bases, with 18 bases separating them. Germline lookup yields CDR1 SGDLS and CDR2 YYNGEE. The CDR3 DNA reads as TGTGCCAGCAGCCCTGAGGCGGGTATAGCGTACAATGAGCAGTTCTTC. Its protein is CASSPEAGIAYNEQFF. Full variable domain (outside the CDR3, taken from reference TRBV9 and TRBJ2-1): DSGVTQTPKHLITATGQRVTLRCSPRSGDLSVYWYQQSLDQGLQFLIQYYNGEERAKGNILERFSAQQFPDLHSELNLSSLELGDSALYFCASSPEAGIAYNEQFFGPGTRLTVL.

This chain uses TRBV6-4 with TRBJ2-3, with TRBD2 as a possible D gene (6 bases). The CDR3 is 15 amino acids. Deletions cut 8 bases from V and 2 bases from J, with 17 bases between. Germline-derived CDR1 and CDR2 are MRHNA and SNTAGT. CDR3 nucleotides: TGTGCCAGCGGTGCTGGCGGGGACCACACAGATACGCAGTATTTT. It is translated as CASGAGGDHTDTQYF.

The chain recombines TRBV2 with TRBJ2-7; TRBD2 aligns across 7 bases. The DNA matches TRBJ2-5 better at its end, which makes the J call doubtful. From germline, CDR1 is SNHLY and CDR2 FYNNEI. This CDR3 has 17 amino acids. CDR3 loop: CASSPRGGAVLQETQYF. In DNA, the CDR3 is TGTGCCAGCAGTCCTCGGGGAGGGGCAGTATTACAAGAGACCCAGTACTTC.

For the CDR3, the DNA is TGTGCCACCAGCAGAGATGGACGGGGGGAGCAGTACTTC. The encoded protein is CATSRDGRGEQYF. This chain connects TRBV15 to TRBJ2-7; D is perhaps TRBD2 (6 bases). The germline V and J ends were trimmed by 0 bases and 7 bases, with 10 bases remaining between them. From germline, CDR1 is LNHNV and CDR2 YYDKDF (reference sequence). The CDR3 consists of 13 residues.

This chain joins TRBV15 and TRBJ1-5; TRBD1 might be the D (5 bases). This CDR3 region has 13 residues. From germline, CDR1 is LNHNV and CDR2 YYDKDF (reference sequence). Trimming stripped 5 bases from V and 6 bases from J, with 11 bases between. CDR3 sequence reads: CATSLDRGQPQHF. For the CDR3, the DNA is TGTGCCACCAGCTTAGACAGAGGTCAGCCCCAGCATTTT.

In this sample, this clonotype turned up a few times. Here the CDR3 reads CASSLEDSNTDTQYF. The CDR3 DNA is TGTGCCAGCAGCTTAGAAGACAGCAACACAGATACGCAGTATTTT. The chain uses TRBV7-9 and TRBJ2-3; weak D call: TRBD1 (5 bases). This CDR3 comprises 15 residues. The V and J ends lost 1 base and 2 bases respectively, with 10 bases between them. Germline V gene lookup returns CDR1 SEHNR and CDR2 FQNEAQ (reference sequence).

In this sample, this clonotype is medium-sized. The CDR3 nucleotides read TGTGCCAGCAGCTTAGACGAGACCCAGTACTTC. This sequence encodes CASSLDETQYF. This sequence joins TRBV7-8 and TRBJ2-5; no firm D call. This CDR3 is built from 11 residues. CDR1 is SGHVS, CDR2 FQNEAQ, per germline. Trimming shortened V by 1 base and J by 5 bases, and 2 bases separated the two germline ends.

This clonotype was counted only a few times. The chain couples TRBV25-1 to TRBJ2-5, with D possibly being TRBD1 (6 bases). The V gene lost 6 bases and the J gene lost 7 bases, with 15 bases spanning the gap. Germline lookup yields CDR1 MGHDK and CDR2 SYGVNS. The CDR3 is 13 residues long. The CDR3, as DNA: TGTGCCAGCAGGGAAACAGGGACGGGGACCCAGTACTTC. It specifies CASRETGTGTQYF. The full variable domain, completed using reference TRBV25-1 and TRBJ2-5, is EADIYQTPRYLVIGTGKKITLECSQTMGHDKMYWYQQDPGMELHLIHYSYGVNSTEKGDLSSESTVSRIRTEHFPLTLESARPSHTSQYLCASRETGTGTQYFGPGTRLLVL.

This clonotype turned up a few times. The V call is TRBV15, the J call TRBJ2-5, with D tentatively TRBD1 (6 bases). The V end was cut by 6 bases, the J end by 5 bases, with 10 bases between. The CDR3 is 12 residues long. Germline CDR1 reads LNHNV; CDR2 reads YYDKDF (reference sequence). The CDR3 loop reads CATRGAAETQYF. The CDR3 DNA reads as TGTGCCACCAGGGGGGCAGCGGAGACCCAGTACTTC.

The chain uses TRBV10-1 and TRBJ2-3; 11 bases fit TRBD2. Germline assignment: CDR1 WNHNN and CDR2 SYGVQD (reference sequence). V dropped 2 bases and J dropped 7; count of bases not matched to a gene: 5. CDR3 size: 15 residues. CDR3 sequence (DNA): TGCGCCAGCAGTGAGGTAGCGGGAGGGCCCTATACGCAGTATTTT. Its protein is CASSEVAGGPYTQYF.

V and J are TRBV20-1 and TRBJ2-5, with 12 bases aligning to TRBD2. Germline V CDR1 and CDR2: DFQATT, SNEGSKA (reference sequence). The ends lost 6 bases at V and 4 bases at J; junction bases unmatched: 15. The CDR3 has 17 amino acids. The CDR3 loop is CSATSASGRGFVETQYF. The CDR3, as DNA: TGCAGTGCCACTAGCGCTAGCGGGAGGGGGTTTGTAGAGACCCAGTACTTC.

At least ten counts were recorded for this clonotype. The chain recombines TRBV7-9 with TRBJ2-2; no clear D. The germline CDR1 and CDR2 sequences are SEHNR and FQNEAQ (reference sequence). V lost 4 bases, J lost 6 bases, and 12 bases lay in between. This CDR3 region has 14 residues. The CDR3 region has the DNA TGTGCCAGCAGCTCACCTATAGCCCCCGGGGAGCTGTTTTTT. Its translation is CASSSPIAPGELFF.

The chain links TRBV7-9 to TRBJ2-5; 14 bases match TRBD2. This CDR3 is built from 14 residues. Trimming at V came to 5 bases and at J to 9 bases, leaving 5 bases not matched to a gene. Germline assignment: CDR1 SEHNR and CDR2 FQNEAQ (reference sequence). The CDR3 region has the DNA TGTGCCAGCAGCCCAGGGACTAGCGGGAGCGCCCAGTACTTC. It translates to CASSPGTSGSAQYF.

The chain employs TRBV2 and TRBJ2-7; D is perhaps TRBD2 (6 bases). This CDR3 spans 15 amino acids. Germline V gene sequence: CDR1 SNHLY, CDR2 FYNNEI. V was clipped by 5 bases and J by 1 base, with 15 bases between them. CDR3 DNA: TGTGCCAGCAGTCCTAACGGGGGTGGGTCCTACGAGCAGTACTTC. As protein: CASSPNGGGSYEQYF.

A note on this clonotype: Possible read error: a much larger clone is one base away. V is TRBV2 and J is TRBJ1-2; 7 bases line up with TRBD1. Germline assignment: CDR1 SNHLY and CDR2 FYNNEI. The CDR3 extends over 13 amino acids. CDR3 nucleotides: TGTACCAGCAGCGCCGGGACAGTCTATGGCTACACCTTC. Translation gives CTSSAGTVYGYTF.